The sample holds many counts of the clone carrying this TCR beta chain. A Clinical Activity Score of at least 3, a NOSPECS grade of at least 4 and a duration under 3 months were recorded in the ophthalmopathy patients. Amplification yielded TCR beta CDR3 regions, with RNA transcripts as the source. The study used the HTBI primer set for a first-round RT-PCR of the TCR CDR3. TCRdb ran MiXCR on the multiplex PCR reads and lists one entry per CDR3 protein. The sample has 360,000 or so distinct CDR3 sequences; 15% to 20% are singletons. The sample is drawn from a study of T cells in Graves' hyperthyroidism and ophthalmopathy. The sample comprised blood. The TCR comes from a woman in her forties with Graves' ophthalmopathy.

In DNA, the CDR3 is TGCAGTGCTAGGACGTCTAACGAGCAGTACTTC. Its translation is CSARTSNEQYF. The genes are TRBV20-1 and TRBJ2-7, with unresolved D. Germline CDR1 DFQATT, CDR2 SNEGSKA (reference sequence). V lost 3 bases, J lost 5 bases, and 8 bases lay in between. This CDR3 comprises 11 residues.